These T cell receptor beta chains were read from a single sample in a study of shared clonotypes between healthy human individuals. Only in-frame clones appear in the TCRdb table, and some are missing; sequencing was by immunoSEQ multiplex PCR. This table has millions of clones, about 92% appearing once. Sequencing input: naive CD4+ T cells sorted from blood. The receptors derive from a man younger than 35 in good health. Both conserved end residues are part of each CDR3. Fields, in order: D gene, V gene, clone size, J gene, CDR3 protein, CDR3 DNA. D genes are given only for firm matches. Size values are once, few and many counts, or a class for expanded clones, and some rows have none.

NA	TRBV19	NA	TRBJ1-1	CASSIGQTLGRTEAFF	TGTGCCAGTAGTATTGGCCAGACGTTGGGCAGGACTGAAGCTTTCTTT
NA	TRBV6-5	NA	TRBJ2-1	CASSYRWRGRKTEQFF	TGTGCCAGCAGTTACCGCTGGCGGGGCCGAAAAACCGAACAGTTCTTC
NA	TRBV7-2	NA	TRBJ1-1	CASNLGGDTEAFF	TGTGCCAGCAACCTAGGGGGAGACACTGAAGCTTTCTTT
TRBD1	TRBV30	NA	TRBJ2-7	CAWTSQGASEQYF	TGTGCCTGGACAAGTCAGGGGGCTAGCGAGCAGTACTTC
TRBD2	TRBV4-1	NA	TRBJ2-1	CASATGTRNNEQFF	TGCGCCAGCGCTACCGGGACTAGAAACAATGAGCAGTTCTTC
TRBD2	TRBV18	NA	TRBJ2-1	CASSVSGLAGVSEQFF	TGTGCCAGCTCAGTATCGGGACTAGCGGGAGTTAGTGAGCAGTTCTTC
TRBD1	TRBV10-2	NA	TRBJ1-2	CASSGGGQGLGYTF	TGCGCCAGCAGCGGAGGGGGACAGGGACTTGGCTACACCTTC
NA	TRBV5-4	NA	TRBJ1-4	CASSSVGGEEKLFF	TGTGCCAGCAGCTCGGTTGGGGGTGAGGAAAAACTGTTTTTT
NA	TRBV11-3	NA	TRBJ2-5	CASSLGGMNQETQYF	TGTGCCAGCAGCTTGGGAGGCATGAACCAAGAGACCCAGTACTTC
NA	TRBV18	NA	TRBJ1-2	CASSTGGGYGYTF	TGTGCCAGCTCCACAGGAGGGGGCTATGGCTACACCTTC
TRBD2	TRBV4-3	NA	TRBJ2-7	CASSTSGPDPYEQYF	TGCGCCAGCAGCACTAGCGGACCTGATCCGTACGAGCAGTACTTC
TRBD2	TRBV10-1	NA	TRBJ2-1	CASSQELGTSKFF	TGCGCCAGCAGTCAAGAGCTCGGGACTAGTAAGTTCTTC
TRBD1	TRBV7-2	NA	TRBJ2-4	CASSSWDRGPKNIQYF	TGTGCCAGCAGCTCCTGGGACAGGGGGCCAAAAAACATTCAGTACTTC
NA	TRBV28	NA	TRBJ1-5	CASSPSNQPQHF	TGTGCCAGCAGTCCTAGCAATCAGCCCCAGCATTTT
NA	TRBV2	NA	TRBJ2-7	CASSPLYEQYF	TGTGCCAGCAGTCCCTTATACGAGCAGTACTTC
NA	TRBV11-2	once	TRBJ2-7	CASSPGGGQSSYEQYF	TGTGCCAGCAGCCCGGGGGGGGGACAGAGCTCCTACGAGCAGTACTTC
NA	TRBV7-8	NA	TRBJ2-7	CASSLDQGFEQYF	TGTGCCAGCAGCTTAGATCAGGGGTTCGAGCAGTACTTC
TRBD1	TRBV19	NA	TRBJ2-3	CASSYRGSTDTQYF	TGTGCCAGTAGCTACAGGGGCAGCACAGATACGCAGTATTTT
NA	TRBV19	NA	TRBJ2-1	CASSISLLARSYNEQFF	TGTGCCAGTAGTATCTCCCTTCTCGCTAGATCGTACAATGAGCAGTTCTTC
TRBD1	TRBV5-6	once	TRBJ2-7	CASSLGGPGQRAHEQYF	TGTGCCAGCAGCTTGGGGGGACCGGGACAGAGGGCCCACGAGCAGTACTTC
TRBD1	TRBV6-5	NA	TRBJ1-6	CASSYAGGGYNSPLHF	TGTGCCAGCAGTTACGCAGGGGGCGGATATAATTCACCCCTCCACTTT
NA	TRBV19	once	TRBJ1-4	CATRQREKLFF	TGTGCCACCCGACAGAGGGAAAAACTGTTTTTT
NA	TRBV29-1	NA	TRBJ1-5	CSVVAGGNQPQHF	TGCAGCGTTGTGGCAGGCGGCAATCAGCCCCAGCATTTT
NA	TRBV5-1	NA	TRBJ1-1	CASSSGGPEAFF	TGCGCCAGCAGCAGTGGGGGTCCTGAAGCTTTCTTT